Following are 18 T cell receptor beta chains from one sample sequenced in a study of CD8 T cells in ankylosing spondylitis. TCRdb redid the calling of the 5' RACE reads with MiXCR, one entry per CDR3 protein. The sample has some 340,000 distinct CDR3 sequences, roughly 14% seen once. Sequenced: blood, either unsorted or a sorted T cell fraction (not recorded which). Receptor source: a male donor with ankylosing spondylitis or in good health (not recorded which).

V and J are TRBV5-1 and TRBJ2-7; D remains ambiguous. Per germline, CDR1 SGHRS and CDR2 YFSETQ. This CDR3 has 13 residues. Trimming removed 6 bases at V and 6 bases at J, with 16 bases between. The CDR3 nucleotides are TGCGCCAGCAATCTCGAGGTGGGCTCCGAGCAGTACTTC. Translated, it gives CASNLEVGSEQYF.

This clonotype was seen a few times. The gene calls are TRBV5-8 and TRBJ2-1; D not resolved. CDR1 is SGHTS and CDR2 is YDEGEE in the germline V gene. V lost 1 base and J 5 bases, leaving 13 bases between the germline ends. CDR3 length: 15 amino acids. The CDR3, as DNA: TGTGCCAGCAGCTTGCGGCAGGTTCTCGACAATGAGCAGTTCTTC. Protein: CASSLRQVLDNEQFF.

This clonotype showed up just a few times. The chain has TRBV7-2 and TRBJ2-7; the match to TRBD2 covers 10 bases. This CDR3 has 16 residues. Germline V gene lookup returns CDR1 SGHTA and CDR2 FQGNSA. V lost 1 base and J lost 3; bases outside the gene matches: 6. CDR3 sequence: CASSLGGTSVYYEQYF. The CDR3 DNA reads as TGTGCCAGCAGCTTAGGGGGGACTAGCGTGTACTACGAGCAGTACTTC.

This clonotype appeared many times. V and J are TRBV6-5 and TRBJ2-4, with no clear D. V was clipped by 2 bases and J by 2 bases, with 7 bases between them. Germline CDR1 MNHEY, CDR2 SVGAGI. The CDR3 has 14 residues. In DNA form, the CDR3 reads TGTGCCAGCAGTTACCACGGATCCAAAAACATTCAGTACTTC. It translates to CASSYHGSKNIQYF.

The CDR3 loop reads CASGPLPGETQYF. The CDR3 DNA reads as TGTGCCAGCGGTCCTCTGCCGGGAGAGACCCAGTACTTC. V is TRBV12-3 or TRBV12-4 and J is TRBJ2-5, with D hard to call. Trimming removed 8 bases at V and 4 bases at J, with 14 bases between. CDR3 length: 13 amino acids.

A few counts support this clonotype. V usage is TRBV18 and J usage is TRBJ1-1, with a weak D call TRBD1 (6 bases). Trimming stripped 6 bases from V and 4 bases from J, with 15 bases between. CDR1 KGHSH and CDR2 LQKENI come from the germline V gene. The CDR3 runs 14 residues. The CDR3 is CASSPREGGTEAFF. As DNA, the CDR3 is TGTGCCAGCTCGCCCAGGGAGGGGGGCACTGAAGCTTTCTTT. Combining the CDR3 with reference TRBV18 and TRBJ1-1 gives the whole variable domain NAGVMQNPRHLVRRRGQEARLRCSPMKGHSHVYWYRQLPEEGLKFMVYLQKENIIDESGMPKERFSAEFPKEGPSILRIQQVVRGDSAAYFCASSPREGGTEAFFGQGTRLTVV.

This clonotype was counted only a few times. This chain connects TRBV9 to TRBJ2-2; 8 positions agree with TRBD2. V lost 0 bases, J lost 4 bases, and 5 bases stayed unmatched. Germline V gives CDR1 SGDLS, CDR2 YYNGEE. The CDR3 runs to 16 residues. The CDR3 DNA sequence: TGTGCCAGCAGCGTAGCTACTAGCGGCTTCACCGGGGAGCTGTTTTTT. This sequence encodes CASSVATSGFTGELFF.

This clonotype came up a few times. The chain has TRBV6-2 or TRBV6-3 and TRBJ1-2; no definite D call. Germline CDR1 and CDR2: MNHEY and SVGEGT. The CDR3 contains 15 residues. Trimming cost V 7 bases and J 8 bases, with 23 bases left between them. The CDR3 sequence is CASTSDMDGLRGYTF. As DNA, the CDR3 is TGTGCCAGCACCTCTGATATGGATGGTCTGCGGGGCTACACCTTC.

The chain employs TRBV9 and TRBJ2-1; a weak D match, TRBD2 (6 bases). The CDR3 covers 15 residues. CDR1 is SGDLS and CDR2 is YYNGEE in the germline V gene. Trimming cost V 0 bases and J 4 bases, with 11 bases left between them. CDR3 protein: CASSVGLGRYNEQFF. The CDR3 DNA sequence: TGTGCCAGCAGCGTAGGACTAGGACGGTACAATGAGCAGTTCTTC.

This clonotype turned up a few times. The CDR3 bases are TGTGCCAGCAGTTACGGGACAGACTCTGGAAACACCATATATTTT. This gives the protein CASSYGTDSGNTIYF. The V call is TRBV12-3 or TRBV12-4, the J call TRBJ1-3; 7 bases match TRBD1. The CDR3 covers 15 residues. V shed 4 bases, J shed 0 bases, and the junction held 3 bases outside the gene matches.

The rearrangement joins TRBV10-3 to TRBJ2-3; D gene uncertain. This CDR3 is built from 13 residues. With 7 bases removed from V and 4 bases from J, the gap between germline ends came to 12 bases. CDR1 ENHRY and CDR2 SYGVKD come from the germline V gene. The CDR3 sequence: CAITQLLADTQYF. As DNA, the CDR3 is TGTGCCATCACCCAACTTCTCGCAGATACGCAGTATTTT.

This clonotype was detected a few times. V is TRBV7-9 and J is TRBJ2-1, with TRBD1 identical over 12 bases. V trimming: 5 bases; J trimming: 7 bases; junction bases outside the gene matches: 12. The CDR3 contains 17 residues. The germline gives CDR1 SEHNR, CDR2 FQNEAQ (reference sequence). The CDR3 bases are TGTGCCAGCAGCCCCCCGGGGGGGACAGGGGGCGTGAATGAGCAGTTCTTC. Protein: CASSPPGGTGGVNEQFF.

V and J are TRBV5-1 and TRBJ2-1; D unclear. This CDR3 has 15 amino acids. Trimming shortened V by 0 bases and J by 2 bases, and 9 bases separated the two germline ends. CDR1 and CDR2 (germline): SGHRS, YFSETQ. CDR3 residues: CASSLDSSTYNEQFF. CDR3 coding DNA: TGCGCCAGCAGCTTGGATTCAAGCACCTACAATGAGCAGTTCTTC.

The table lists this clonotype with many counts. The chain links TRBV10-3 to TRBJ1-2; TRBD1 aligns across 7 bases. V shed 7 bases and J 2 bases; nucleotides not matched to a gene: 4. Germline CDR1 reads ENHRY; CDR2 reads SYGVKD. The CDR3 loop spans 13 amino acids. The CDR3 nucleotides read TGTGCCATCAAAGGGGGCGTGAACTATGGCTACACCTTC. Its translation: CAIKGGVNYGYTF.

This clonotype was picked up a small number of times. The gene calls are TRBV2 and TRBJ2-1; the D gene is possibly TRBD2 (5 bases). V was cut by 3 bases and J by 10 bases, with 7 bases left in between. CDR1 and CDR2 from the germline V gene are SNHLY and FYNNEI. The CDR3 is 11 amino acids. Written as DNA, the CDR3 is TGTGCCAGCAGTGAGGTAGCGGAGCAGTTCTTC. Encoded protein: CASSEVAEQFF.

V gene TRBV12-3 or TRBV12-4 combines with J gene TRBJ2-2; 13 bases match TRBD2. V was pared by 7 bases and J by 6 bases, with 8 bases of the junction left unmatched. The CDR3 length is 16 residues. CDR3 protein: CASTPGTSGASGELFF. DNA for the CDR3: TGTGCCAGCACCCCCGGGACTAGCGGGGCCTCCGGGGAGCTGTTTTTT.

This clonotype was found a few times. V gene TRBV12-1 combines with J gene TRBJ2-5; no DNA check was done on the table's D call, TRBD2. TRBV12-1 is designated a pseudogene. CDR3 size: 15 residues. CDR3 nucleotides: TGTGCCAGCAGCCTGACTAGCGGGGGGGAAGAGACCCAGTACTTC. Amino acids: CASSLTSGGEETQYF.

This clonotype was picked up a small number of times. Written as DNA, the CDR3 is TGCGCCAGCAGCCAAGGCCGGACAGATACGCAGTATTTT. Residues: CASSQGRTDTQYF. J is TRBJ2-3 and V is TRBV4-1; D remains ambiguous. The CDR3 runs 13 residues. Trimming removed 1 base at V and 3 bases at J, with 5 bases between. Per germline, CDR1 MGHRA and CDR2 YSYEKL.